Listed below are T cell receptor beta chains from one sample, sequenced in a study of technical replicates of blood from several donors. Only in-frame clones appear in the TCRdb table, and some are missing; sequencing was by immunoSEQ multiplex PCR. In the table there are about 82,000 clones, roughly 93% of which are singletons. Sequenced input: T cells isolated from PBMCs. The receptors derive from a human donor in good health. CDR3s include the opening cysteine and the closing phenylalanine or tryptophan. D genes are given only for firm matches. Not every row has a clone size; where given, it reads once, few, many or a size class.

D gene,clone size,J gene,V gene,CDR3 length,CDR3 DNA,CDR3 protein
TRBD1,NA,TRBJ2-7,TRBV29-1,13,TGCAGCGTGGACAGGGGTTCCACCAGCGAGCAGTACTTC,CSVDRGSTSEQYF
TRBD2,NA,TRBJ2-7,TRBV6-6,15,TGTGCCAGCAGTTACTCAACAAGCGGGAGGGAAGAGCAGTACTTC,CASSYSTSGREEQYF
TRBD1,NA,TRBJ1-2,TRBV6-4,15,TGTGCCAGCAGTGACGGGACAGGGGCTAACTATGGCTACACCTTC,CASSDGTGANYGYTF
NA,NA,TRBJ2-7,TRBV9,12,TGTGCCAGCAGCGAGGGCAGGGACGAGCAGTACTTC,CASSEGRDEQYF
NA,NA,TRBJ2-7,TRBV5-6,12,TGTGCCAGCAGCTTGCCCAGTACAGAGCAGTACTTC,CASSLPSTEQYF
NA,NA,TRBJ1-5,TRBV5-6,14,TGTGCCAGCAGCCGATGGGGCAGATATCAGCCCCAGCATTTT,CASSRWGRYQPQHF
TRBD1,NA,TRBJ1-2,TRBV6-5,15,TGTGCCAGCAGAAGGACAGGGGGCGATTACTATGGCTACACCTTC,CASRRTGGDYYGYTF
NA,NA,TRBJ2-3,TRBV27,15,TGTGCCAGCAGTTGGGGGGGCTTATACACAGATACGCAGTATTTT,CASSWGGLYTDTQYF
NA,NA,TRBJ2-5,TRBV11-1,12,TGTGCCAGCGGGGACTTCCAAGAGACCCAGTACTTC,CASGDFQETQYF
NA,NA,TRBJ2-1,TRBV5-6,17,TGTGCCAGCAGCTTGGTCGTTACAGGGCGGGTGGACGATGAGCAGTTCTTC,CASSLVVTGRVDDEQFF
NA,NA,TRBJ1-3,TRBV10-3,16,TGTGCCATCAGGGTACAGGGATATGCTGCAGGAAACACCATATATTTT,CAIRVQGYAAGNTIYF
TRBD1,NA,TRBJ1-5,TRBV27,17,TGTGCCAGCAGTTTCTTCGGGACAGGGGCTCTGAATCAGCCCCAGCATTTT,CASSFFGTGALNQPQHF
TRBD2,NA,TRBJ2-3,TRBV7-2,17,TGTGCCAGCAGACGGACTAGCGGGAGGTCTTACACAGATACGCAGTATTTT,CASRRTSGRSYTDTQYF
TRBD2,NA,TRBJ2-1,TRBV7-3,16,TGTGCCAGCAGCTTCCACGGGACTAGCGGGAGAAATGAGCAGTTCTTC,CASSFHGTSGRNEQFF
TRBD1,NA,TRBJ1-1,TRBV4-1,14,TGCGCCAGCAGCTTCAGGACAGGGGGAACTGAAGCTTTCTTT,CASSFRTGGTEAFF
NA,NA,TRBJ1-3,TRBV18,14,TGTGCCAGCTCACCACTCGGGGCTGGAAACACCATATATTTT,CASSPLGAGNTIYF
NA,NA,TRBJ1-1,TRBV30,14,TGTGCCTGGAGTAGGACCTACAGGGACACTGAAGCTTTCTTT,CAWSRTYRDTEAFF
NA,NA,TRBJ2-3,TRBV5-1,14,TGCGCCAGCAGCCCGGGACTCACGGCAGATACGCAGTATTTT,CASSPGLTADTQYF
TRBD2,NA,TRBJ2-1,TRBV7-9,16,TGTGCCAGCAGCTTAGTTTCAGCGGGAGGGTGGAATGAGCAGTTCTTC,CASSLVSAGGWNEQFF
TRBD2,NA,TRBJ2-7,TRBV19,21,TGTGCCAGTAGTATGAGAATCACTGGACTAGCGGGAAACGATAAAGGCTACGAGCAGTACTTC,CASSMRITGLAGNDKGYEQYF
NA,NA,TRBJ1-1,TRBV14,15,TGTGCCAGCAGCCTTATAAGACAGTTGAACACTGAAGCTTTCTTT,CASSLIRQLNTEAFF
TRBD1,NA,TRBJ1-1,TRBV28,14,TGTGCCAGCAGTACGAACCTAGGGACAGTTGAAGCTTTCTTT,CASSTNLGTVEAFF
NA,NA,TRBJ1-5,TRBV10-3,16,TGTGCCATCAGTGAGTCCGGGGGGGGAGGGAATCAGCCCCAGCATTTT,CAISESGGGGNQPQHF
NA,NA,TRBJ2-1,TRBV13,15,TGTGCCAGCAGCTTTCCAGAGGGGGCCTACAATGAGCAGTTCTTC,CASSFPEGAYNEQFF
TRBD2,NA,TRBJ2-7,TRBV6-5,15,TGTGCCAGCTCCTTCACAGCGGGAGACGGCTACGAGCAGTACTTC,CASSFTAGDGYEQYF
NA,once,TRBJ1-5,TRBV28,15,TGTGCCAGCAGTTTAGATGCCGGTAGCAATCAGCCCCAGCATTTT,CASSLDAGSNQPQHF
TRBD1,NA,TRBJ1-2,TRBV10-3,16,TGTGCCATCAGTGGGGACAGGGGAACTGTCACAGGTGGCTACACCTTC,CAISGDRGTVTGGYTF
TRBD2,NA,TRBJ2-5,TRBV5-6,14,TGTGCCAGCAGCTTTTATGGCGGGGGAGAGACCCAGTACTTC,CASSFYGGGETQYF
NA,NA,TRBJ2-1,TRBV30,15,TGTGCCTGGAGTGCGGACTTCTACTCACTTAATGAGCAGTTCTTC,CAWSADFYSLNEQFF
NA,NA,TRBJ2-2,TRBV9,13,TGTGCCAGCAGCGTGGAGGGAGGCGGGGAGCTGTTTTTT,CASSVEGGGELFF
NA,NA,TRBJ2-1,TRBV19,15,TGTGCCAGTAGTGTCCAAGACAGTTTATACAATGAGCAGTTCTTC,CASSVQDSLYNEQFF
NA,NA,TRBJ1-1,TRBV15,13,TGTGCCACGGGAGGGGGTATGAACACTGAAGCTTTCTTT,CATGGGMNTEAFF
TRBD1,NA,TRBJ2-3,TRBV27,14,TGTGCCAGCAGCCAGAGACAGGGAATAGATACGCAGTATTTT,CASSQRQGIDTQYF
TRBD2,once,TRBJ2-3,TRBV10-3,16,TGTGCCATCAGTTCGGCTAGCGGGAGAAGCATAGATACGCAGTATTTT,CAISSASGRSIDTQYF
NA,NA,TRBJ2-2,TRBV6-5,16,TGTGCCAGCAGTTACTCAGGCGGATTAAACACCGGGGAGCTGTTTTTT,CASSYSGGLNTGELFF
TRBD1,NA,TRBJ1-2,TRBV15,15,TGTGCCACCAGCAGAGGACAGGGGGCGGGTTATGGCTACACCTTC,CATSRGQGAGYGYTF
NA,NA,TRBJ1-3,TRBV6-5,15,TGTGCCAGCCGGACATCGCCTAACTCTGGAAACACCATATATTTT,CASRTSPNSGNTIYF
NA,few,TRBJ2-2,TRBV4-1,12,TGCGCCAGCAGCCAAGCTAGACGGGAGCTGTTTTTT,CASSQARRELFF
TRBD2,NA,TRBJ2-7,TRBV5-6,13,TGTGCCAGCAGCCGACGGGGGGGGAGCGAGCAGTACTTC,CASSRRGGSEQYF
NA,NA,TRBJ1-5,TRBV18,14,TGTGCCAGCTCGAGGAGCGGTAGCAATCAGCCCCAGCATTTT,CASSRSGSNQPQHF
NA,NA,TRBJ2-2,TRBV10-3,12,TGTGCCATCAGTGAGGGAGAACAGGGGCTGTTTTTT,CAISEGEQGLFF
TRBD2,NA,TRBJ2-2,TRBV9,16,TGTGCCAGCAGCGTGGTCGGCGGGAGAGGGTCCGGGGAGCTGTTTTTT,CASSVVGGRGSGELFF
NA,NA,TRBJ2-7,TRBV4-2,15,TGTGCCAGCAGCCAAGATTCTGCGGGCCCCTACGAGCAGTACTTC,CASSQDSAGPYEQYF
TRBD1,NA,TRBJ2-7,TRBV4-1,15,TGCGCCAGCAGCCAAATGGGACAGGGACCCTACGAGCAGTACTTC,CASSQMGQGPYEQYF
TRBD2,NA,TRBJ2-1,TRBV7-6,15,TGTGCCAGCAGCCCGGAGACTAGCGCATACAATGAGCAGTTCTTC,CASSPETSAYNEQFF
TRBD1,NA,TRBJ1-2,TRBV6-4,14,TGTGCCAGCAGGACGGACAGGGGGACCTATGGCTACACCTTC,CASRTDRGTYGYTF
TRBD2,NA,TRBJ2-7,TRBV29-1,13,TGCAGCGTTCCTTGGGCGGGAGGGGAGGGGCAGTACTTC,CSVPWAGGEGQYF